A selection of T cell receptor beta chains follows, all from one sample in a study of shared clonotypes between healthy human individuals. Only in-frame clones appear in the TCRdb table, and some are missing; sequencing was by immunoSEQ multiplex PCR. The sample shows just over 2,000,000 clones, 85% to 95% of them seen only once. Sequenced input: naive CD4+ T cells sorted from blood. Every receptor here comes from a young man in good health. CDR3s include the opening cysteine and the closing phenylalanine or tryptophan. D genes are given only for firm matches. The size of a clone is reported for some rows only, either as once, few or many, or as a class for expanded clones.

abundance: -
v_gene: TRBV5-1
d_gene: TRBD2
j_gene: TRBJ2-1
CDR3aa: CASSPGTSGGVNEQFF
CDR3nt: TGCGCCAGCAGCCCCGGGACTAGCGGCGGTGTTAATGAGCAGTTCTTC

abundance: once
v_gene: TRBV18
d_gene: -
j_gene: TRBJ2-7
CDR3aa: CASSETVSSSPYEQYF
CDR3nt: TGTGCCAGCTCTGAGACAGTCTCTTCCTCGCCATACGAGCAGTACTTC

abundance: -
v_gene: TRBV19
d_gene: -
j_gene: TRBJ2-2
CDR3aa: CASSPPGGYTGELFF
CDR3nt: TGTGCCAGTAGTCCCCCAGGGGGGTACACCGGGGAGCTGTTTTTT

abundance: -
v_gene: TRBV30
d_gene: -
j_gene: TRBJ2-7
CDR3aa: CACSPGATYEQYF
CDR3nt: TGTGCCTGCTCCCCGGGGGCCACCTACGAGCAGTACTTC

abundance: -
v_gene: TRBV2
d_gene: -
j_gene: TRBJ2-7
CDR3aa: CASRLDSSYEQYF
CDR3nt: TGTGCCAGCAGGTTGGACAGCTCCTACGAGCAGTACTTC

abundance: -
v_gene: TRBV4-1
d_gene: -
j_gene: TRBJ2-5
CDR3aa: CASSQPWRGLEETQYF
CDR3nt: TGCGCCAGCAGCCAACCTTGGAGGGGGCTCGAGGAGACCCAGTACTTC

abundance: -
v_gene: TRBV12-5
d_gene: -
j_gene: TRBJ2-3
CDR3aa: CASGLSLPVADTQYF
CDR3nt: TGTGCTAGTGGTTTGAGCCTACCCGTCGCTGATACGCAGTATTTT

abundance: -
v_gene: TRBV30
d_gene: -
j_gene: TRBJ1-5
CDR3aa: CAWRGPGSNQPQHF
CDR3nt: TGTGCCTGGAGGGGCCCGGGAAGCAATCAGCCCCAGCATTTT

abundance: -
v_gene: TRBV4-2
d_gene: -
j_gene: TRBJ2-3
CDR3aa: CASSQEAGPHTDTQYF
CDR3nt: TGTGCCAGCAGCCAAGAGGCGGGGCCCCACACAGATACGCAGTATTTT

abundance: -
v_gene: TRBV18
d_gene: TRBD2
j_gene: TRBJ2-1
CDR3aa: CASSPRGTSGTGSEQFF
CDR3nt: TGTGCCAGCTCACCGCGCGGGACTAGCGGGACGGGGTCTGAGCAGTTCTTC

abundance: -
v_gene: TRBV18
d_gene: TRBD1
j_gene: TRBJ2-4
CDR3aa: CASSPTTGGDIQYF
CDR3nt: TGTGCCAGCTCACCCACGACAGGGGGTGACATTCAGTACTTC

abundance: -
v_gene: TRBV5-4
d_gene: TRBD1
j_gene: TRBJ2-2
CDR3aa: CASSRPEDRVTGELFF
CDR3nt: TGTGCCAGCAGCAGGCCAGAGGACAGGGTAACCGGGGAGCTGTTTTTT

abundance: -
v_gene: TRBV9
d_gene: -
j_gene: TRBJ2-2
CDR3aa: CASSVEIHMQAGELFF
CDR3nt: TGTGCCAGCAGCGTCGAAATCCACATGCAAGCCGGGGAGCTGTTTTTT

abundance: -
v_gene: TRBV5-5
d_gene: -
j_gene: TRBJ1-6
CDR3aa: CASSLDHSNSPLHF
CDR3nt: TGTGCCAGCAGCTTGGACCACTCTAATTCACCCCTCCACTTT

abundance: -
v_gene: TRBV6-1
d_gene: TRBD2
j_gene: TRBJ2-1
CDR3aa: CASSVGTSSYNEQFF
CDR3nt: TGTGCCAGCAGTGTCGGGACTAGCTCCTACAATGAGCAGTTCTTC

abundance: -
v_gene: TRBV19
d_gene: -
j_gene: TRBJ1-2
CDR3aa: CASSIVGQAHYGYTF
CDR3nt: TGTGCCAGTAGTATAGTGGGGCAGGCTCACTATGGCTACACCTTC

abundance: -
v_gene: TRBV15
d_gene: -
j_gene: TRBJ1-1
CDR3aa: CATSRENTEAFF
CDR3nt: TGTGCCACTTCGAGGGAGAACACTGAAGCTTTCTTT

abundance: -
v_gene: TRBV6-5
d_gene: TRBD2
j_gene: TRBJ2-7
CDR3aa: CASTRGGEQYF
CDR3nt: TGTGCCAGCACCCGCGGGGGCGAGCAGTACTTC

abundance: -
v_gene: TRBV2
d_gene: TRBD2
j_gene: TRBJ2-4
CDR3aa: CASSEGLAGADIQYF
CDR3nt: TGTGCCAGCAGTGAAGGTTTAGCGGGAGCAGACATTCAGTACTTC

abundance: -
v_gene: TRBV7-6
d_gene: -
j_gene: TRBJ2-3
CDR3aa: CASSLTRSTDTQYF
CDR3nt: TGTGCCAGCAGCTTGACTCGAAGCACAGATACGCAGTATTTT

abundance: once
v_gene: TRBV30
d_gene: TRBD2
j_gene: TRBJ2-7
CDR3aa: CAWSVLGGAYEQYF
CDR3nt: TGTGCCTGGAGTGTATTGGGGGGGGCCTACGAGCAGTACTTC

abundance: -
v_gene: TRBV6-5
d_gene: TRBD1
j_gene: TRBJ2-5
CDR3aa: CASSYGTGEETQYF
CDR3nt: TGTGCCAGCAGTTACGGGACAGGAGAAGAGACCCAGTACTTC

abundance: -
v_gene: TRBV7-9
d_gene: TRBD2
j_gene: TRBJ2-3
CDR3aa: CASSSRRGVDTQYF
CDR3nt: TGTGCCAGCAGTTCCCGGCGGGGGGTGGATACGCAGTATTTT

abundance: -
v_gene: TRBV6-1
d_gene: -
j_gene: TRBJ1-5
CDR3aa: CASSDLLGGGINQPQHF
CDR3nt: TGTGCCAGCAGTGACCTCCTCGGGGGAGGGATTAATCAGCCCCAGCATTTT

abundance: -
v_gene: TRBV6-1
d_gene: -
j_gene: TRBJ2-7
CDR3aa: CASSVHYEQYF
CDR3nt: TGTGCCAGCAGTGTTCACTACGAGCAGTACTTC

abundance: -
v_gene: TRBV30
d_gene: -
j_gene: TRBJ1-1
CDR3aa: CAWSVQGMTEAFF
CDR3nt: TGTGCCTGGAGTGTTCAGGGGATGACTGAAGCTTTCTTT

abundance: -
v_gene: TRBV11-2
d_gene: -
j_gene: TRBJ1-6
CDR3aa: CASSFDWGNSPLHF
CDR3nt: TGTGCCAGCAGCTTTGACTGGGGTAATTCACCCCTCCACTTT

abundance: -
v_gene: TRBV5-3
d_gene: TRBD2
j_gene: TRBJ2-7
CDR3aa: CARSSGLAGNSYEQYF
CDR3nt: TGTGCCAGAAGCTCGGGACTAGCGGGTAATTCCTACGAGCAGTACTTC

abundance: -
v_gene: TRBV6-1
d_gene: -
j_gene: TRBJ2-3
CDR3aa: CASRETGPDTQYF
CDR3nt: TGTGCCAGCAGAGAAACAGGGCCAGATACGCAGTATTTT

abundance: -
v_gene: TRBV2
d_gene: -
j_gene: TRBJ1-5
CDR3aa: CASSRSGTSDRGGYSNQPQHF
CDR3nt: TGTGCCAGCAGTCGCTCCGGGACATCCGACCGGGGGGGTTATAGCAATCAGCCCCAGCATTTT

abundance: -
v_gene: TRBV4-2
d_gene: TRBD2
j_gene: TRBJ2-3
CDR3aa: CASSAGLAGKPSTDTQYF
CDR3nt: TGTGCCAGCAGCGCTGGACTAGCGGGGAAACCTAGCACAGATACGCAGTATTTT

abundance: once
v_gene: TRBV18
d_gene: -
j_gene: TRBJ2-7
CDR3aa: CASSPGSHLGGRYEQYF
CDR3nt: TGTGCCAGCTCACCAGGGTCTCACTTGGGGGGGCGCTACGAGCAGTACTTC

abundance: many
v_gene: TRBV2
d_gene: TRBD1
j_gene: TRBJ1-1
CDR3aa: CASSPLPGTVAFF
CDR3nt: TGTGCCAGCAGTCCTTTGCCCGGGACAGTAGCTTTCTTT

abundance: -
v_gene: TRBV6-6
d_gene: -
j_gene: TRBJ2-3
CDR3aa: CASSLRGGQRTDTQYF
CDR3nt: TGTGCCAGCAGTTTAAGAGGGGGACAACGCACAGATACGCAGTATTTT

abundance: -
v_gene: TRBV28
d_gene: TRBD1
j_gene: TRBJ2-7
CDR3aa: CASSPTGTGGYEQYF
CDR3nt: TGTGCCAGCAGTCCAACCGGGACAGGGGGGTACGAGCAGTACTTC

abundance: once
v_gene: TRBV19
d_gene: TRBD1
j_gene: TRBJ1-5
CDR3aa: CASSILRGRSNQPQHF
CDR3nt: TGTGCCAGTAGTATACTCAGGGGGCGTAGCAATCAGCCCCAGCATTTT

abundance: -
v_gene: TRBV9
d_gene: -
j_gene: TRBJ2-3
CDR3aa: CASSVTLRGGGPDTQYF
CDR3nt: TGTGCCAGCAGCGTAACTCTAAGGGGAGGAGGTCCAGATACGCAGTATTTT

abundance: -
v_gene: TRBV18
d_gene: TRBD1
j_gene: TRBJ2-5
CDR3aa: CASSPTGGETQYF
CDR3nt: TGTGCCAGCTCACCAACAGGGGGGGAGACCCAGTACTTC

abundance: -
v_gene: TRBV7-2
d_gene: -
j_gene: TRBJ2-5
CDR3aa: CASSPRGGSQETQYF
CDR3nt: TGTGCCAGCAGCCCCAGGGGGGGATCCCAAGAGACCCAGTACTTC

abundance: -
v_gene: TRBV10-1
d_gene: TRBD1
j_gene: TRBJ2-1
CDR3aa: CASSEFATGGSNEQFF
CDR3nt: TGCGCCAGCAGTGAATTTGCGACAGGGGGCTCGAATGAGCAGTTCTTC

abundance: -
v_gene: TRBV11-2
d_gene: TRBD2
j_gene: TRBJ2-5
CDR3aa: CASSLGLADQETQYF
CDR3nt: TGTGCCAGCAGCTTAGGTCTAGCGGACCAAGAGACCCAGTACTTC

abundance: -
v_gene: TRBV29-1
d_gene: TRBD2
j_gene: TRBJ2-2
CDR3aa: CSVTGLAITGELFF
CDR3nt: TGCAGCGTGACGGGACTAGCTATTACCGGGGAGCTGTTTTTT

abundance: -
v_gene: TRBV2
d_gene: -
j_gene: TRBJ2-7
CDR3aa: CASRLSPIEQYF
CDR3nt: TGTGCCAGCAGGCTTTCGCCAATCGAGCAGTACTTC

abundance: -
v_gene: TRBV5-5
d_gene: -
j_gene: TRBJ2-6
CDR3aa: CASSFDTHSGANVLTF
CDR3nt: TGTGCCAGCAGCTTCGACACCCACTCTGGGGCCAACGTCCTGACTTTC

abundance: -
v_gene: TRBV21-1
d_gene: -
j_gene: TRBJ2-7
CDR3aa: CASSNYYGRDAMRYF
CDR3nt: TGTGCCAGCAGCAACTATTACGGACGGGACGCCATGAGGTACTTC

abundance: -
v_gene: TRBV5-1
d_gene: -
j_gene: TRBJ1-1
CDR3aa: CASSFLGGNTEAFF
CDR3nt: TGCGCCAGCAGCTTTTTAGGTGGGAACACTGAAGCTTTCTTT

abundance: -
v_gene: TRBV5-8
d_gene: TRBD1
j_gene: TRBJ1-1
CDR3aa: CASSRAEGQAWTEAFF
CDR3nt: TGTGCCAGCAGCCGGGCTGAGGGACAGGCTTGGACTGAAGCTTTCTTT

abundance: -
v_gene: TRBV18
d_gene: TRBD1
j_gene: TRBJ2-5
CDR3aa: CASSGRQGSGETQYF
CDR3nt: TGTGCCAGCTCAGGACGACAGGGATCAGGAGAGACCCAGTACTTC

abundance: -
v_gene: TRBV10-1
d_gene: -
j_gene: TRBJ2-2
CDR3aa: CASSVGVTGELFF
CDR3nt: TGCGCCAGCAGTGTCGGCGTAACCGGGGAGCTGTTTTTT

abundance: -
v_gene: TRBV4-1
d_gene: TRBD2
j_gene: TRBJ2-3
CDR3aa: CASSDLAGFTDTQYF
CDR3nt: TGCGCCAGCAGCGACCTAGCGGGATTCACAGATACGCAGTATTTT

abundance: -
v_gene: TRBV2
d_gene: -
j_gene: TRBJ2-7
CDR3aa: CASLRRLNYHEQYF
CDR3nt: TGTGCCAGTCTACGACGGTTGAACTACCACGAGCAGTACTTC